This T cell receptor (beta chain) appears in the sequencing data of a study of T cell changes during pregnancy in multiple sclerosis. Assay: immunoSEQ multiplex PCR; the TCRdb copy retains only in-frame clones and omits some. This table has about 110,000 clones, about 90% appearing once. Germline CDR1 and CDR2: MNHEY and SVGAGI. Trimming cost V 8 bases and J 5 bases; bases outside gene matches: 6. The CDR3 has 13 residues. The material sequenced was peripheral blood, taken in the third trimester of pregnancy. The genes are TRBV6-5 and TRBJ1-2; 9 nucleotides line up with TRBD1. This TCR derives from a female donor in good health, enrolled as a control in a pregnancy study. This chain's CDR3 is CASGQGPRYGYTF. The CDR3, as DNA: TGTGCCAGCGGACAGGGGCCGAGGTATGGCTACACCTTC.